This TCR beta chain was captured by sequencing in a study of cytomegalovirus exposure and HLA in healthy donors. For this clone: What it binds is not known.

Amplification used 60 Vbeta primers and 13 Jbeta primers. Libraries were prepared by immunoSEQ multiplex PCR; TCRdb keeps only in-frame clonotypes and omits some of them. Here the sample table reports 45,000 to 70,000 clones. Broader study findings: About 87% or about 30% of the time was how often most TCR beta V segments were productive, according to an earlier analysis.

The CDR3 is 14 amino acids. Germline assignment: CDR1 MDHEN and CDR2 SYDVKM. With V trimmed by 4 bases and J by 4 bases, 6 bases remained unmatched. Sequenced material: PBMCs. The clonotype was recovered from a woman aged 50 to 65 in good health and CMV-seropositive. The chain couples TRBV28 to TRBJ1-2; TRBD1 matches at 7 bases. CDR3 residues: CASSYAGGTYGYTF. The CDR3 coding sequence is TGTGCCAGCAGTTACGCAGGGGGGACCTATGGCTACACCTTC.